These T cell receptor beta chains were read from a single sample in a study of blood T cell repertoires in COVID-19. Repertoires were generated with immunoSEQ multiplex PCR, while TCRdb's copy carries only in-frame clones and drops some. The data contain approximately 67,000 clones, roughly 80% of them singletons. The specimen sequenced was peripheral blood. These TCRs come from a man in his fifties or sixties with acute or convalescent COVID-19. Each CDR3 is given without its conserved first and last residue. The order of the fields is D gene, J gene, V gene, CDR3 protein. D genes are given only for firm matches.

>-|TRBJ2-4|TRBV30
AWSVPGDDLNIQY
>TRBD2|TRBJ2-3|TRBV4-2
ASSQDGTSGGHTDTQY
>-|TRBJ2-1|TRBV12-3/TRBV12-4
ASSFEDRWI
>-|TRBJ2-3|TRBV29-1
SPGGGSTDTQY
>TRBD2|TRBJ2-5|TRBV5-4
ASSLAGGEWTQY
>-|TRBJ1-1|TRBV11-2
ASSLGPGTF
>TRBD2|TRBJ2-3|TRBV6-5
ASSSTSGEPVGTQY
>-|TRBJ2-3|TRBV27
ASTMRGGSSTDTQY
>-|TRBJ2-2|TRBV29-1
SVDRNTGELF
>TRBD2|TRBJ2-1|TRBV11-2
ASRSTSGHNEQF
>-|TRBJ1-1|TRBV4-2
ASSQDYQREAF
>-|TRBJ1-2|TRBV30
AWSFPGRYGYT
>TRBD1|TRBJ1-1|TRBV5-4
ASSPRQGKGDTEAF
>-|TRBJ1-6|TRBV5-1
ASSLAVNSPLH
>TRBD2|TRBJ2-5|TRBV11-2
ASSLWGSGDISETQY
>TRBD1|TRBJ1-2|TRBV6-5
ASSYGTGVGGYT
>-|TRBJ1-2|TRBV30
AWSVIRGRGYGYT
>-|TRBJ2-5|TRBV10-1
ASSEGVHQETQY
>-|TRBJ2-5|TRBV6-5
ASSPNAWSRGTQY
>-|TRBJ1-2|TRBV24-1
ATSDEGYYGYT
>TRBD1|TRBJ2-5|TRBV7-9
ASSLSQGAETQY
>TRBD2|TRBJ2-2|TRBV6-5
ASRGEGEFGELF
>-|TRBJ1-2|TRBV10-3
AISESRGGTYGYT
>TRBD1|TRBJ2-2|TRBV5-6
ASSLETGKNTGELF
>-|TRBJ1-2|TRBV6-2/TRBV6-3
ASSYGQVLNYGYT
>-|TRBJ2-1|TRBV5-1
ASSWNSNEQF
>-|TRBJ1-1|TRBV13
ASSLDLGRVGTEAF
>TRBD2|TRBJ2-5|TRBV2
ASSKGLAGGRETQY
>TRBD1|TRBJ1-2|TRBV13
ASSLWTTGIHYGYT
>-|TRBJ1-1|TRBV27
ASSSQGANTEAF
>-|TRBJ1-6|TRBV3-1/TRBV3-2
ASSQEGWESPLH
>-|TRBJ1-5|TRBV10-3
AISEEDDQPQH
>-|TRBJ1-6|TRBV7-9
ASSSVGGSPLH
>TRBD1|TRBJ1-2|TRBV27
ASSSSGTGAGYT
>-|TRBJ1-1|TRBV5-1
ASSHGTSFGRENTEAF
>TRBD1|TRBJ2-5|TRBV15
ATSRAQGAETQY
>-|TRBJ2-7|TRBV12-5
ASGLVLSRQPYEQY
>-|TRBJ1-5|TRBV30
AWSGREGQPQH
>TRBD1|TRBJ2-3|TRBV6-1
ASSEDRADTQY
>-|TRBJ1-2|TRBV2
ASSADRPNYGYT
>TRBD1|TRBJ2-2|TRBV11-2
ASSFEGADTGELF
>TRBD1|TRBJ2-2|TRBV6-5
ASTTQGADTGELF
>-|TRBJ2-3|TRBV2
ASSPRTIQDTQY
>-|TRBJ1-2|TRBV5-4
ASSSTQGNYGYT
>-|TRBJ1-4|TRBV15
ATSREHGVVEKLF
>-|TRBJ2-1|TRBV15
ATSHRERGEQF
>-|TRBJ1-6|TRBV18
ASSPLGGTSYNSPLH
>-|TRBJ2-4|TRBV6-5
ASSSQETKNIQY
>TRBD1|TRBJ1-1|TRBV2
ASSRRGQTLNTEAF
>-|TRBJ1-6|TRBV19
ASSISGTENSPLH
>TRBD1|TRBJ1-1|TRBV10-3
AIRSAGGNTEAF
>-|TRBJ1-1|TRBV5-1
ASSPRGGEVEAF
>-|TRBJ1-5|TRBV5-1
ASSLLTFGRLNQPQH
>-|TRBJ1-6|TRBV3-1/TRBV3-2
ASSQVGQPNSPLH
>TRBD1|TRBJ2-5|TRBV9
ASSVGTGGAETQY